This T cell receptor beta chain was profiled in a study of siplizumab effects on memory and regulatory T cells (dated by TCRdb to the late 2010s). A note on the overall study: The study looked at the effect of siplizumab, an anti-CD2 antibody, on alloreactive T-cell subsets in allogeneic mixed lymphocyte reactions made from human PBMCs.

In a few donor pairs, further sequencing was done on unstimulated CD8+ naive, CD4+ memory, CD8+ TEMRA, CD4+ naive and CD8+ effector memory subsets. Sorted unstimulated T cells, along with proliferating T cells recovered from mixed lymphocyte reactions, underwent TCRbeta CDR3 sequencing. Fresh whole blood from ten HLA-typed healthy donors served as the source for isolating PBMCs. The germline V gene (reference sequence) gives CDR1 as SEHNR and CDR2 as FQNEAQ. Spanning cysteine to phenylalanine, the CDR3 consists of 14 amino acids. Only CDR3 DNA remains: 42 bases, in frame from the first base. V lost 2 bases and J lost 6 bases, and the count of bases not matched to a germline gene is 3. The receptor library was made with the immunoSEQ multiplex PCR assay. Each sample had around 100,000 TCR templates assayed by the deep sequencing platform. Genomic DNA extracted from sorted T cells was used for TCRbeta CDR3 sequencing. Per the original workflow: The R programming language was used for clonal analysis of TCRbeta CDR3 data. Alloreactive CD4+ and CD8+ clones were defined by comparing unstimulated samples with post-reaction CFSE-low samples. Regulatory or non-regulatory origin was assigned to alloreactive CD4+ clones by matching of sequences to sorted unstimulated Treg and non-Treg repertoires. The immuneACCESS repertoire file appears here via TCRdb, limited to in-frame rearrangements. These files lack a portion of the clones; in checked studies, under half of the deficit traces to unresolved V genes, and the cause of the others is not known. The DNA was the basis for D and trimming; V, J and clone size are from that table. A total of about 57,000 clones appear in this sample, less than 90% of them only once. 3% to 4% of the sample belongs to the ten largest clones.

As regards this clone: The clone's antigen remains unknown. Base-call qualities are not available, and no considerably larger clone is one nucleotide away.

Results the study describes overall, beyond this receptor: Among mappable alloreactive CD4+ clones, the Treg-derived fraction averaged approximately 69% with siplizumab versus about 25% in control reactions. Unstimulated naive T cells appeared more diverse than memory T cells, and naive cells seemed to contribute substantially to the alloresponse. Because sequences at frequencies below about 10^-5 were poorly captured, only a minor fraction of alloreactive clones could be mapped back to unstimulated subsets. Siplizumab significantly reduced the cumulative frequency of alloreactive sequences traceable to unstimulated CD4+ memory T cells. Roughly 75-95% of proliferating CD4+ or CD8+ clones could not be assigned a naive or memory phenotype. Whether proliferating Tregs from siplizumab cultures were suppressive was not functionally confirmed.

The chain employs TRBV7-9 and TRBJ1-4; the junction holds 7 bases that match TRBD1. This sequence was found in a human donor in good health. The sample comprised memory CD4+ T cells sorted from blood. This specimen's cell subset or site label, per the study, means: unstimulated CD4+ memory T cells. The DNA reads as follows: TGTGCCAGCAGCTTAAGACAGGGAGATGAAAAACTGTTTTTT. Protein translation: CASSLRQGDEKLFF.